This TCR beta chain was sequenced in a study of technical replicates of blood from several donors. V was clipped by 5 bases and J by 6 bases, with 17 bases between them. Per the germline V gene, CDR1 is SGHNT and CDR2 is YENEEA. The CDR3 sequence is 15 residues long. Using immunoSEQ multiplex PCR, the repertoire was profiled, and TCRdb retains in-frame clones only, with some absent. Among some 87,000 clones listed, approximately 91% were seen once. This sequence was found in a human donor in good health. V usage is TRBV11-3 and J usage is TRBJ2-1, with a weak D call TRBD2 (6 bases). Specimen: T cells isolated from PBMCs. CDR3 sequence reads: CASSPLTGVSNEQFF. The CDR3 region has the DNA TGTGCCAGCAGCCCTCTAACGGGAGTATCCAATGAGCAGTTCTTC.